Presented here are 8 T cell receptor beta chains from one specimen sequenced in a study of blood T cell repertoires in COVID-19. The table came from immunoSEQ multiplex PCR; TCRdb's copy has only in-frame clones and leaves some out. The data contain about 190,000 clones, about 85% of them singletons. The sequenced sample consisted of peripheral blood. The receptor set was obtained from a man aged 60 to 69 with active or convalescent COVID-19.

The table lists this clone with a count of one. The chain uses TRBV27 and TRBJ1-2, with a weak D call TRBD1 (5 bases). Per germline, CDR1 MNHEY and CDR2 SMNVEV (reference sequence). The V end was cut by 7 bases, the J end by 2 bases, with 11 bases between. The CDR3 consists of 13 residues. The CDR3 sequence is CASMGDRNYGYTF. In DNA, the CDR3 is TGTGCCAGCATGGGTGACAGAAACTATGGCTACACCTTC.

The DNA of the CDR3 is TGTGCCAGCAGCCTTCAACCAGGGGGGACTGCTTACTCCGATGAGCAGTTCTTC. It codes for CASSLQPGGTAYSDEQFF. V and J are TRBV7-3 and TRBJ2-1; TRBD1 is a possible D gene (7 bases). The CDR3 extends over 18 amino acids. The V end lost 5 bases, the J end lost 8 bases, and 28 bases lay between the germline ends. CDR1 and CDR2 from the germline V gene are SGHTA and FQGTGA.

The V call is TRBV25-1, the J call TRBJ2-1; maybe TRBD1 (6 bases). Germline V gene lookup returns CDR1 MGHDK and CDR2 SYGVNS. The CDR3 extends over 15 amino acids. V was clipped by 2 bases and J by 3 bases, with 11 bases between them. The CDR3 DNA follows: TGTGCCAGCAGTGAAGCAGGGGACCGCTACAATGAGCAGTTCTTC. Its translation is CASSEAGDRYNEQFF.

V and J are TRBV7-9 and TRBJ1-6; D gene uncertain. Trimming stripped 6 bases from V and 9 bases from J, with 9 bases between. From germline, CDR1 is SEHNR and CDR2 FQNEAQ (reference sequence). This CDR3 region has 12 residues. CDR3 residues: CASRVSGSPLHF. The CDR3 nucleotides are TGTGCCAGCAGAGTGTCGGGTTCACCCCTCCACTTT.

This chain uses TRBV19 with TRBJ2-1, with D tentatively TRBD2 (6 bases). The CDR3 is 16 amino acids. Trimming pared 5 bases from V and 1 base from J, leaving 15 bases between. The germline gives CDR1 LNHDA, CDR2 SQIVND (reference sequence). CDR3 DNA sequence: TGTGCCAGTAGTCCCCGGGACTTGCCTTCCTACAATGAGCAGTTCTTC. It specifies CASSPRDLPSYNEQFF. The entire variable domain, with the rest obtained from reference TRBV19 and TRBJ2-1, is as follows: DGGITQSPKYLFRKEGQNVTLSCEQNLNHDAMYWYRQDPGQGLRLIYYSQIVNDFQKGDIAEGYSVSREKKESFPLTVTSAQKNPTAFYLCASSPRDLPSYNEQFFGPGTRLTVL.

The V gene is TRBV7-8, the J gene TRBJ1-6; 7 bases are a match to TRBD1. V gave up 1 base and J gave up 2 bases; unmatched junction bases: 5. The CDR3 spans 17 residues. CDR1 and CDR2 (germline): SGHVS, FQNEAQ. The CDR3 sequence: CASSLEPGTAYNSPLHF. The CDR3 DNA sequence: TGTGCCAGCAGCTTAGAACCAGGGACAGCCTATAATTCACCCCTCCACTTT.

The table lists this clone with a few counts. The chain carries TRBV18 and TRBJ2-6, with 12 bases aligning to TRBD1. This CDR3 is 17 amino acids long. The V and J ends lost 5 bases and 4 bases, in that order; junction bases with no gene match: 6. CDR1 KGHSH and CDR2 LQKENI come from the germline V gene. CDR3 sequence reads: CASSKGQGAQGANVLTF. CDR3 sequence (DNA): TGTGCCAGCTCAAAGGGACAGGGGGCGCAAGGGGCCAACGTCCTGACTTTC.

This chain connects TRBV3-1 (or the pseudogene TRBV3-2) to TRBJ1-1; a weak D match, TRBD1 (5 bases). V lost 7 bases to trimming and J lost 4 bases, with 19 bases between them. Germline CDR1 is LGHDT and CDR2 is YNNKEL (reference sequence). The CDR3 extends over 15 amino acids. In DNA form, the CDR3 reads TGTGCCAGCACCTGGGGGGACGGCCGTAGCACTGAAGCTTTCTTT. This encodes CASTWGDGRSTEAFF.